This section outlines one T cell receptor beta chain sequence together with its context. The antigen remains unidentified. Germline V CDR1 and CDR2: LGHNA, YNFKEQ. The junction had 2 bases not matched to a gene; V was cut back by 4 bases and J by 1 base. The CDR3 spans 15 residues. This entry belongs to a study of T-cell reconstitution after alpha-beta-depleted transplantation in children. Study conclusions and caveats: T-cell counts and diversity at one year following transplant were attributed mainly to newly produced T cells. Some patients' high day-60 TCRbeta diversity was traced to surviving recipient T cells and thymic progenitors.

Unique molecular identifiers were used to barcode this TCRbeta library. TCRdb re-derived calls from the PCR reads in MiXCR, one entry per CDR3 protein. This sample has roughly 98,000 distinct CDR3 sequences, with around 16% found just once. V usage is TRBV4-2 and J usage is TRBJ2-2; TRBD1 agrees at 8 bases. Material: PBMCs, mostly from graft donor cells, obtained 180 days after TCRalphabeta/CD19-depleted stem cell transplant. This clonotype was obtained from a male patient aged 2-15 years who had a stem cell transplant for acute lymphoblastic leukemia, so the T cells may come from the graft donor. The CDR3 protein is CASSPDRGNTGELFF. The CDR3 DNA sequence: TGTGCCAGCAGCCCTGACAGGGGGAACACCGGGGAGCTGTTTTTT.